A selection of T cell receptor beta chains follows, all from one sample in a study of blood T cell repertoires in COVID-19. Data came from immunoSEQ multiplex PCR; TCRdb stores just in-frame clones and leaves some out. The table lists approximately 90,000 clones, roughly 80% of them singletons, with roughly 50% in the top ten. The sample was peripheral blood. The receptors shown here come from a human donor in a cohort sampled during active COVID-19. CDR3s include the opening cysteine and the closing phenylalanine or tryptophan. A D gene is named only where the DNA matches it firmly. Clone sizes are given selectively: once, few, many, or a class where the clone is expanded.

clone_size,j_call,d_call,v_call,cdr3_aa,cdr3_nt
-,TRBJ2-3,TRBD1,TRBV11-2,CASSPDRASTDTQYF,TGTGCCAGCAGCCCGGACAGGGCTTCCACAGATACGCAGTATTTT
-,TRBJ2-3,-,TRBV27,CASRAVGSLDTQYF,TGTGCCAGCCGGGCGGTCGGGAGCCTAGATACGCAGTATTTT
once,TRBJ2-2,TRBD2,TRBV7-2,CASSFPAGVSSTGELFF,TGTGCCAGCAGCTTCCCAGCGGGAGTTTCTAGCACCGGGGAGCTGTTTTTT
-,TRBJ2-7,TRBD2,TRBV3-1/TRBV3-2,CASTTRSGRERGVGNEQYF,TGTGCCAGCACAACTAGAAGCGGGAGAGAGAGGGGAGTAGGGAACGAGCAGTACTTC
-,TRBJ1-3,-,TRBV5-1,CASSSTLDVSGNTIYF,TGCGCCAGCAGCTCTACACTAGACGTCTCTGGAAACACCATATATTTT
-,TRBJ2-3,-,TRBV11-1,CASSPNTDTQYF,TGTGCCAGCAGCCCCAACACAGATACGCAGTATTTT
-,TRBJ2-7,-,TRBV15,CATSRVAGRGFYEQYF,TGTGCCACCAGCAGAGTAGCCGGCCGTGGGTTCTACGAGCAGTACTTC
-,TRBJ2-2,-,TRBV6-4,CASSLTNTGELFF,TGTGCCAGCTCCCTGACTAACACCGGGGAGCTGTTTTTT
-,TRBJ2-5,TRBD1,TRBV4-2,CASSQLAGTGGRETQYF,TGTGCCAGCAGCCAATTGGCCGGGACAGGGGGCAGGGAGACCCAGTACTTC
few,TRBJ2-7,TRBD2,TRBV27,CASSLRPLRTIAGGPEEQYF,TGTGCCAGCAGTTTAAGGCCCTTAAGAACTATAGCGGGAGGGCCGGAAGAGCAGTACTTC
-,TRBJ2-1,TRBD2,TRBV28,CASRPPSGRRNEQFF,TGTGCCAGCAGGCCCCCTAGCGGGAGAAGGAATGAGCAGTTCTTC
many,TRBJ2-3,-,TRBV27,CASSLGSPTYDTQYF,TGTGCCAGCAGTTTGGGTAGCCCAACCTATGATACGCAGTATTTT
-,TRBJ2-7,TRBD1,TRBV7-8,CASSLLLAQGAREQYF,TGTGCCAGCAGCTTATTATTAGCCCAGGGGGCTAGGGAGCAGTACTTC
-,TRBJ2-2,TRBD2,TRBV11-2,CASTIGRGGGELFF,TGTGCCAGCACCATTGGGAGGGGTGGCGGGGAGCTGTTTTTT
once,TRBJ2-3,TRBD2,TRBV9,CASSVAGRESADTQYF,TGTGCCAGCAGCGTAGCCGGGCGGGAGAGCGCAGATACGCAGTATTTT
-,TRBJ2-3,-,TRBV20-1,CSALTSLSRYF,TGCAGTGCCTTAACTAGCTTGTCTCGGTATTTT
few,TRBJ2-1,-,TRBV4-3,CASSQVRAGPYEDNEQFF,TGCGCCAGCAGCCAAGTAAGGGCGGGGCCTTATGAGGACAATGAGCAGTTCTTC
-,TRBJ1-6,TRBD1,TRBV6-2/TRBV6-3,CASSQTGFGSPLHF,TGTGCCAGCAGCCAGACAGGGTTTGGATCACCCCTCCACTTT
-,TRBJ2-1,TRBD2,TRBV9,CASSPRSSGTNPREQFF,TGTGCCAGCAGCCCCCGATCTAGCGGGACCAACCCTAGGGAGCAGTTCTTC
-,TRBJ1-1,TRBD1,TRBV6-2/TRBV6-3,CASSLANRGEAFF,TGTGCCAGCAGTCTGGCGAACAGGGGGGAAGCTTTCTTT
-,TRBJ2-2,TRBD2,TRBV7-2,CASSARLASGTGELFF,TGTGCCAGCAGCGCGAGACTAGCGTCGGGCACCGGGGAGCTGTTTTTT
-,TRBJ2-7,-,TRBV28,CASSLQGVSEQYF,TGTGCCAGCAGTTTACAGGGCGTAAGCGAGCAGTACTTC
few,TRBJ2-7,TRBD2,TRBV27,CASRLLAGGAYEQYF,TGTGCCAGCAGGCTCCTAGCGGGAGGCGCCTACGAGCAGTACTTC
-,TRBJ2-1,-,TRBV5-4,CASSGGSRAGGGNEQFF,TGTGCCAGCAGCGGCGGCTCGCGGGCAGGGGGAGGCAATGAGCAGTTCTTC
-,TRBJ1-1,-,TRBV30,CAWRRGGANTEAFF,TGTGCCTGGAGAAGGGGCGGGGCGAACACTGAAGCTTTCTTT
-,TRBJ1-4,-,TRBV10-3,CAISAETGGEKLFF,TGTGCCATCAGTGCTGAGACAGGAGGTGAAAAACTGTTTTTT
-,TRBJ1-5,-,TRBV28,CASRANSRQPQHF,TGTGCCAGCAGAGCCAATAGCCGGCAGCCCCAGCATTTT